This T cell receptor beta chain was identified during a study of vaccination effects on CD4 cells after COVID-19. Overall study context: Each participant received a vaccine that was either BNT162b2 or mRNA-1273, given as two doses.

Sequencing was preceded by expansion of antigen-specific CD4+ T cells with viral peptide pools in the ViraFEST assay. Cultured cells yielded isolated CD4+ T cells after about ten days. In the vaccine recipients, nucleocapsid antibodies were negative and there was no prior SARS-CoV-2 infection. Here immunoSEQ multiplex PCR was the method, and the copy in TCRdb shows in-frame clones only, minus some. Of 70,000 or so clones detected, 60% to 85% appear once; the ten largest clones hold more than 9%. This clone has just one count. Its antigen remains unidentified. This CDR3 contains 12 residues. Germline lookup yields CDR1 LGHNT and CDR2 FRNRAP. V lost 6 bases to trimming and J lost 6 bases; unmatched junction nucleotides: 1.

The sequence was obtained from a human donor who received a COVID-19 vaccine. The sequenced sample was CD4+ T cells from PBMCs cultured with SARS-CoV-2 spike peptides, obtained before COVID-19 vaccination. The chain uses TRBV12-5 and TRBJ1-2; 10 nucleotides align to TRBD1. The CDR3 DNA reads TGTGCTAGTGGGACAGGGGGCAATGGCTACACCTTC. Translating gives CASGTGGNGYTF.